The 24 T cell receptor beta chains below were found in one sample sequenced in a study of blood T cell repertoires in COVID-19 (dated by TCRdb to the early 2020s). Libraries were prepared through the immunoSEQ multiplex PCR assay. As stored in TCRdb, this immuneACCESS dataset retains in-frame rearrangements with V and J assigned. A fraction of the clones does not appear; measured against another copy, unresolved V genes explain less than half of the discrepancy, and the remainder lacks a known reason. Here the sample has approximately 77,000 clones; 70% to 90% occur a single time. Jointly, the top ten make up less than 2.5% of the sample. The sample was peripheral blood. All receptors come from a man in his thirties or forties with acute or convalescent COVID-19.

CDR3 in DNA: TGTGCCAGCAGTGAAGCCGGGACAGGGGGCGCTGGCTACACCTTC. Its translation is CASSEAGTGGAGYTF. The J gene is TRBJ1-2, the V gene TRBV6-1, with 12 bases lining up with TRBD1. CDR3 length: 15 amino acids. Germline V gene lookup returns CDR1 MNHNS and CDR2 SASEGT. V gave up 0 bases and J gave up 7 bases; unmatched junction bases: 3.

The V call is TRBV12-3 or TRBV12-4, the J call TRBJ1-2, with 8 positions matching TRBD1. The CDR3 extends over 13 amino acids. V lost 4 bases to trimming and J lost 8 bases; unmatched junction nucleotides: 6. The CDR3 spells CASSSPRGRGYTF. In DNA, the CDR3 is TGTGCCAGCAGTTCCCCCAGGGGGCGCGGCTACACCTTC.

The chain combines TRBV5-6 with TRBJ1-2; D uncertain. There are 11 residues in the CDR3. Germline assignment: CDR1 SGHDT and CDR2 YYEEEE. Deletions cut 4 bases from V and 3 bases from J, with 4 bases between. The CDR3 DNA is TGTGCCAGCAGCCGAGACTATGGCTACACCTTC. This encodes CASSRDYGYTF.

This clone was observed once. The chain recombines TRBV12-3 or TRBV12-4 with TRBJ1-2; no definite D call. Trimming took 6 bases from V and 3 from J, leaving 11 bases between them. The CDR3 loop spans 13 amino acids. In nucleotides, the CDR3 is TGTGCCAGCAGCGCCGGGAGATACTATGGCTACACCTTC. This gives the protein CASSAGRYYGYTF.

The chain uses TRBV19 and TRBJ2-3; TRBD1 might be the D (5 bases). Trimming cost V 6 bases and J 3 bases, with 16 bases left between them. The CDR3 is 15 residues long. CDR1 and CDR2 (germline): LNHDA, SQIVND (reference sequence). CDR3 amino acids: CASRDQGMGTDTQYF. As DNA, the CDR3 is TGTGCCAGTAGGGACCAGGGAATGGGGACAGATACGCAGTATTTT.

The V gene is TRBV7-9, the J gene TRBJ2-3, with D tentatively TRBD2 (6 bases). Germline V gene data show CDR1 as SEHNR and CDR2 as FQNEAQ (reference sequence). This CDR3 is 15 amino acids long. V gave up 4 bases and J gave up 4 bases, with 15 bases separating them. CDR3 nucleotide sequence: TGTGCCAGCAGCTCCTCCAGGGACTCACCAGATACGCAGTATTTT. It yields the protein CASSSSRDSPDTQYF.

The chain links TRBV6-5 to TRBJ1-3, with D perhaps matching TRBD1 (6 bases). V gave up 2 bases and J gave up 0 bases, with 11 bases separating them. Germline V gene sequence: CDR1 MNHEY, CDR2 SVGAGI. The CDR3 spans 16 residues. The CDR3 region has the DNA TGTGCCAGCAGTTACAGGGGGGGCCTCTCTGGAAACACCATATATTTT. Protein sequence: CASSYRGGLSGNTIYF.

This chain links TRBV6-2 or TRBV6-3 with TRBJ2-7, with 9 bases aligning to TRBD2. The CDR3 sequence is 17 residues long. After removal of 4 bases from V and 0 bases from J, the junction contained 10 bases not matched to a gene. The germline CDR1 and CDR2 sequences are MNHEY and SVGEGT. This CDR3 is CASSSMTSGDNSYEQYF. In nucleotides, the CDR3 is TGTGCCAGCAGTTCCATGACTAGCGGCGATAACTCCTACGAGCAGTACTTC.

This clone has just a few counts. V is TRBV4-1 and J is TRBJ1-2; 9 positions agree with TRBD1. This CDR3 is built from 15 residues. Trimming took 4 bases from V and 6 from J; bases not matched to a gene: 9. CDR1 and CDR2 (germline): MGHRA, YSYEKL. For the CDR3, the DNA is TGCGCCAGCAGCCCCGGACAGGGGTCTTGGGATGGCTACACCTTC. This encodes CASSPGQGSWDGYTF.

This clone showed up just a few times. The chain has TRBV6-5 and TRBJ1-2; TRBD1 aligns across 7 bases. There are 15 residues in the CDR3. CDR1 is MNHEY, CDR2 SVGAGI, per germline. With 0 bases clipped from V and 4 bases from J, the junction kept 5 bases outside the gene matches. The CDR3 nucleotides are TGTGCCAGCAGTTACTCAAGGGACAGCATCTATGGCTACACCTTC. Protein: CASSYSRDSIYGYTF.

The CDR3 region has the DNA TGTGCCAGCAGACGCGGACAGGGCTCTGGCTACACCTTC. It yields the protein CASRRGQGSGYTF. V is TRBV12-3 or TRBV12-4 and J is TRBJ1-2; 8 nucleotides match TRBD1. This CDR3 contains 13 residues. Trimming at V came to 6 bases and at J to 7 bases, leaving 7 bases not matched to a gene.

This chain connects TRBV5-1 to TRBJ1-4; no clear D gene. There are 13 residues in the CDR3. From germline, CDR1 is SGHRS and CDR2 YFSETQ. V lost 4 bases, J lost 8 bases, and 12 bases lay in between. CDR3 nucleotides: TGCGCCAGCAGCCATAGTGCCAGGGAAAAACTGTTTTTT. Amino acids: CASSHSAREKLFF.

As for this clone: The junction differs from germline at one of its ends, possibly a read error. This chain connects TRBV7-7 to TRBJ2-2; 8 positions match TRBD1. This CDR3 is built from 17 residues. CDR1 is SSHAT and CDR2 is FNYEAQ in the germline V gene (reference sequence). The CDR3 DNA is TGTGCTAGCAGCCAAAAAACCGGGACAGGAAAAGCCGGGGAGCTGTTTTTT. This codes for CASSQKTGTGKAGELFF. The full variable domain, with the rest looked up from reference TRBV7-7 and TRBJ2-2, is GAGVSQSPRYKVTKRGQDVTLRCDPISSHATLYWYQQALGQGPEFLTYFNYEAQPDKSGLPSDRFSAERPEGSISTLTIQRTEQRDSAMYRCASSQKTGTGKAGELFFGEGSRLTVL.

This clone was found once. The V gene is TRBV6-6, the J gene TRBJ1-3, with no clear D. Germline lookup yields CDR1 MNHNY and CDR2 SVGAGI (reference sequence). V gave up 2 bases and J gave up 1 base, with 12 bases separating them. CDR3 size: 16 residues. The CDR3 coding sequence is TGTGCCAGCAGTTACGGGTCTGGAGGATCTGGAAACACCATATATTTT. Amino acids: CASSYGSGGSGNTIYF.

The rearrangement uses TRBV2 and TRBJ2-7; 9 bases are shared with TRBD2. This CDR3 has 14 amino acids. V trimming: 6 bases; J trimming: 0 bases; junction bases outside the gene matches: 3. Per the germline V gene, CDR1 is SNHLY and CDR2 is FYNNEI. This chain's CDR3 is CASRDSGGSYEQYF. The CDR3 DNA reads TGTGCCAGCAGAGATAGCGGGGGCTCCTACGAGCAGTACTTC.

This chain uses TRBV7-2 with TRBJ2-5; 12 nucleotides align to TRBD2. Germline CDR1 and CDR2: SGHTA and FQGNSA. The V gene end was trimmed by 1 base and the J gene end by 3 bases; junction bases not matched to a gene: 0. This CDR3 is built from 15 residues. For the CDR3, the DNA is TGTGCCAGCAGCTTAGGACTAGCGGGAGAAGAGACCCAGTACTTC. It encodes CASSLGLAGEETQYF. The variable domain in full, with the rest retrieved from reference TRBV7-2 and TRBJ2-5, is GAGVSQSPSNKVTEKGKDVELRCDPISGHTALYWYRQSLGQGLEFLIYFQGNSAPDKSGLPSDRFSAERTGGSVSTLTIQRTQQEDSAVYLCASSLGLAGEETQYFGPGTRLLVL.

The J gene is TRBJ1-2, the V gene TRBV10-3; 12 bases fit TRBD1. After removal of 8 bases from V and 5 bases from J, the junction contained 9 bases not matched to a gene. The CDR3 extends over 15 amino acids. The V gene's germline CDR1 is ENHRY and CDR2 SYGVKD. This chain's CDR3 is CAISGTGGFTYGYTF. CDR3 nucleotide sequence: TGTGCCATCTCCGGGACAGGGGGCTTTACGTATGGCTACACCTTC.

The chain recombines TRBV7-9 with TRBJ1-1, with 8 nucleotides matching TRBD1. In germline, CDR1 is SEHNR, CDR2 FQNEAQ (reference sequence). Trimming at V came to 10 bases and at J to 4 bases, leaving 5 bases not matched to a gene. The CDR3 has 12 residues. The CDR3 DNA sequence: TGTGCCACCTCCCAGGGGGCCACTGAAGCTTTCTTT. The encoded protein is CATSQGATEAFF.

This chain's CDR3 is CASRRPVSGGNTIYF. The CDR3, as DNA: TGTGCCAGCAGGCGACCGGTGTCGGGAGGAAACACCATATATTTT. V usage is TRBV28 and J usage is TRBJ1-3; D is uncertain. CDR1 and CDR2 (germline): MDHEN, SYDVKM. V lost 6 bases and J 4 bases, leaving 16 bases between the germline ends. The CDR3 is 15 amino acids.

The gene calls are TRBV30 and TRBJ1-1; maybe TRBD1 (5 bases). Trimming removed 3 bases from V and 8 bases from J, with 10 bases in between. Germline values: CDR1 GTSNPN, CDR2 SVGIG (reference sequence). This CDR3 has 11 amino acids. The CDR3 is CAWRGGREAFF. The CDR3 DNA reads as TGTGCCTGGAGGGGGGGGAGAGAAGCTTTCTTT.

The CDR3 bases are TGTGCCATCAGTGAGTTTTTGCAGGGAATAACCTCTGGGGCCAACGTCCTGACTTTC. Its protein is CAISEFLQGITSGANVLTF. V is TRBV10-3 and J is TRBJ2-6; the D gene is possibly TRBD1 (5 bases). Germline V gene data show CDR1 as ENHRY and CDR2 as SYGVKD. CDR3 size: 19 residues. The V gene lost 1 base and the J gene lost 0 bases, with 16 bases spanning the gap.

The genes are TRBV6-5 and TRBJ1-2, with D tentatively TRBD1 (6 bases). The V and J ends lost 6 bases and 6 bases respectively, with 14 bases between them. The CDR3 is 13 amino acids. Germline V gene lookup returns CDR1 MNHEY and CDR2 SVGAGI. The CDR3 DNA is TGTGCCAGCAGCCAGACAGGAGGCAATGGCTACACCTTC. Translating gives CASSQTGGNGYTF.

The V call is TRBV4-1, the J call TRBJ2-4; weak D call: TRBD1 (6 bases). CDR3 size: 15 residues. Trimming stripped 4 bases from V and 8 bases from J, with 18 bases between. Germline V gene lookup returns CDR1 MGHRA and CDR2 YSYEKL. As DNA, the CDR3 is TGCGCCAGCAGCCTACAGGGTATGGAGACGGACATTCAGTACTTC. It is translated as CASSLQGMETDIQYF.

A remark on this clone: Other nucleotide sequences in the sample specify the same CDR3. CDR3 nucleotides: TGCGCCAGCAGTGAGCTGGGACAGGGCCAAACCGGGGAGCTGTTTTTT. Protein sequence: CASSELGQGQTGELFF. The J gene is TRBJ2-2, the V gene TRBV5-1, with 9 bases aligning to TRBD1. Germline V gene data show CDR1 as SGHRS and CDR2 as YFSETQ. Trimming took 5 bases from V and 5 from J; bases not matched to a gene: 10. This CDR3 spans 16 amino acids.